The table lists the clone carrying this TCR beta chain with a few counts. This sample was taken from a study of CD8 T cells in ankylosing spondylitis. Libraries for TCR beta were made by quantitative 5'-RACE with molecular barcodes. TCRdb analysed the 5' RACE reads with MiXCR anew, one entry per CDR3 protein. The data hold a few hundred thousand distinct CDR3 sequences, with approximately 20% observed a single time. The V gene's germline CDR1 is SEHNR and CDR2 FQNEAQ (reference sequence). V was clipped by 5 bases and J by 4 bases, with 8 bases between them. CDR3 size: 13 residues. The genes are TRBV7-9 and TRBJ1-4; D is ambiguous. The material sequenced was blood, either unsorted or a sorted T cell fraction (not recorded which). The sequence was collected from a male donor with ankylosing spondylitis or in good health (not recorded which). The CDR3 loop is CASSARGNEKLFF. The CDR3 DNA follows: TGTGCCAGCAGCGCCCGGGGTAATGAAAAACTGTTTTTT.